These 21 T cell receptor beta chains originate from one sample sequenced in a study of blood T cell repertoires in COVID-19. Profiled with immunoSEQ multiplex PCR; TCRdb holds only in-frame clones, not every one. The table records around 450,000 clones, roughly nine tenths of them present only once. The specimen was PBMCs or T cells enriched from blood (not recorded which). These receptors originate from a woman aged 18-29 years with acute COVID-19.

A word on this clone: This same CDR3 is encoded by further DNA sequences in the sample. The gene calls are TRBV3-1 (or the pseudogene TRBV3-2) and TRBJ1-6; 7 bases line up with TRBD1. Per the germline V gene, CDR1 is LGHDT and CDR2 is YNNKEL (reference sequence). This CDR3 comprises 15 residues. The J segment lost 5 bases and the V segment lost 3 bases, leaving 4 bases of the junction unmatched. The CDR3 coding sequence is TGTGCCAGCAGCCAGGGGACAGTTAATAATTCACCCCTCCACTTT. Translating it yields CASSQGTVNNSPLHF.

The chain uses TRBV5-8 and TRBJ2-5; TRBD1 agrees at 8 bases. The germline CDR1 and CDR2 sequences are SGHTS and YDEGEE. The trim removed 5 bases at V and 4 bases at J, leaving 10 bases unmatched. This CDR3 has 15 amino acids. Here the CDR3 reads CASRDGQGSSETQYF. CDR3 DNA: TGTGCCAGCAGGGATGGACAGGGCTCTTCAGAGACCCAGTACTTC.

The chain has TRBV12-3 or TRBV12-4 and TRBJ1-4; the D gene is possibly TRBD1 (6 bases). This CDR3 is 13 amino acids long. V gave up 5 bases and J gave up 5 bases, with 9 bases separating them. The CDR3 sequence: CASSQQGNEKLFF. CDR3 nucleotides: TGTGCCAGCAGTCAACAGGGAAATGAAAAACTGTTTTTT.

The chain links TRBV19 to TRBJ1-6; D is undetermined. The CDR3 consists of 13 residues. Germline V gene sequence: CDR1 LNHDA, CDR2 SQIVND (reference sequence). V lost 3 bases to trimming and J lost 6 bases, with 6 bases between them. CDR3: CASSITGNSPLHF. The CDR3 DNA reads as TGTGCCAGTAGTATTACCGGTAATTCACCCCTCCACTTT.

This chain joins TRBV25-1 and TRBJ1-2, with D possibly matching TRBD1 (6 bases). Deletions cut 6 bases from V and 7 bases from J, with 12 bases between. The CDR3 contains 12 residues. The germline V gene has CDR1 MGHDK and CDR2 SYGVNS. This CDR3 is CASSPGQSGYTF. Written as DNA, the CDR3 is TGTGCCAGCAGCCCTGGACAGTCTGGCTACACCTTC.

This chain uses TRBV9 with TRBJ1-2; 8 bases are shared with TRBD1. This CDR3 has 13 amino acids. Trimming took 6 bases from V and 8 from J; bases not matched to a gene: 9. The germline V gene encodes CDR1 SGDLS and CDR2 YYNGEE. CDR3: CASTEQGARGYTF. The CDR3 nucleotides read TGTGCCAGCACAGAGCAGGGGGCTCGGGGCTACACCTTC.

The chain employs TRBV13 and TRBJ1-1; D is uncertain. The ends were cut back, 0 bases at V and 2 bases at J, with 13 bases in the middle. Germline V gene sequence: CDR1 PRHDT, CDR2 FYEKMQ (reference sequence). There are 16 residues in the CDR3. CDR3 protein: CASSLGSRGLNTEAFF. The CDR3 coding sequence is TGTGCCAGCAGCTTAGGCTCTCGGGGATTAAACACTGAAGCTTTCTTT. The full variable domain, its missing parts supplied by reference TRBV13 and TRBJ1-1, is AAGVIQSPRHLIKEKRETATLKCYPIPRHDTVYWYQQGPGQDPQFLISFYEKMQSDKGSIPDRFSAQQFSDYHSELNMSSLELGDSALYFCASSLGSRGLNTEAFFGQGTRLTVV.

This clone was seen a handful of times. V usage is TRBV7-9 and J usage is TRBJ1-1, with a tentative D call TRBD1 (6 bases). Germline CDR1 is SEHNR and CDR2 is FQNEAQ (reference sequence). V was shortened by 4 bases and J by 4 bases, with 16 bases between the two germline ends. CDR3 size: 15 residues. DNA of the CDR3: TGTGCCAGCAGCTCCTCGGGACACAATTCCACTGAAGCTTTCTTT. Amino acids: CASSSSGHNSTEAFF.

The rearrangement uses TRBV15 and TRBJ1-5; no definite D call. The CDR3 has 18 residues. Trimming pared 3 bases from V and 3 bases from J, leaving 21 bases between. Germline assignment: CDR1 LNHNV and CDR2 YYDKDF (reference sequence). In DNA form, the CDR3 reads TGTGCCACCAGCAGGGGCCCTCGACGGCCCACCCTCAATCAGCCCCAGCATTTT. Translated: CATSRGPRRPTLNQPQHF.

The J gene is TRBJ2-4, the V gene TRBV24-1; D is possibly TRBD2 (7 bases). Germline values: CDR1 KGHDR, CDR2 SFDVKD. CDR3 length: 15 residues. Trimming shortened V by 3 bases and J by 6 bases, and 14 bases separated the two germline ends. CDR3 region: CATSDPTRGGNIQYF. In nucleotides, the CDR3 is TGTGCCACCAGTGATCCCACTAGGGGGGGAAACATTCAGTACTTC.

This rearrangement joins TRBV24-1 to TRBJ1-5, with D perhaps matching TRBD1 (5 bases). The CDR3 extends over 14 amino acids. Trimming removed 0 bases from V and 8 bases from J, with 10 bases in between. CDR1 and CDR2 (germline): KGHDR, SFDVKD. CDR3 residues: CATSDLVGGEPQHF. Here the CDR3 DNA reads TGTGCCACCAGTGATTTGGTAGGAGGGGAGCCCCAGCATTTT.

The gene calls are TRBV19 and TRBJ1-5; the D gene is possibly TRBD1 (5 bases). With 3 bases removed from V and 7 bases from J, the gap between germline ends came to 10 bases. Germline-derived CDR1 and CDR2 are LNHDA and SQIVND (reference sequence). The CDR3 length is 13 residues. As DNA, the CDR3 is TGTGCCAGTAGTATCCAGGGAAGCCAGCCCCAGCATTTT. This translates into CASSIQGSQPQHF.

The rearrangement uses TRBV19 and TRBJ1-1; D unclear. The CDR3 is 12 amino acids. Germline CDR1 is LNHDA and CDR2 is SQIVND (reference sequence). Trimming took off 7 bases at V and 1 base at J, with 7 bases between the two ends. The CDR3 DNA reads TGTGCCAGTAATGAGGGGAACACTGAAGCTTTCTTT. This translates into CASNEGNTEAFF.

CDR3 in amino acids: CASSYYEERERETQYF. The CDR3 nucleotides read TGTGCCAGCAGCTACTATGAGGAGCGGGAGCGGGAGACCCAGTACTTC. This chain joins TRBV7-9 and TRBJ2-5; 8 bases match TRBD2. Germline V gene data show CDR1 as SEHNR and CDR2 as FQNEAQ (reference sequence). V shed 4 bases and J 5 bases; nucleotides not matched to a gene: 12. The CDR3 loop spans 16 amino acids.

The chain employs TRBV11-2 and TRBJ1-3; D is undetermined. The V end lost 10 bases, the J end lost 0 bases, and 7 bases lay between the germline ends. CDR1 and CDR2 from the germline V gene are SGHAT and FQNNGV. The CDR3 contains 12 residues. CDR3 nucleotides: TGTGCCATTACCTACTCTGGAAACACCATATATTTT. Translated: CAITYSGNTIYF. Variable domain in full (rest from reference TRBV11-2 and TRBJ1-3): EAGVAQSPRYKIIEKRQSVAFWCNPISGHATLYWYQQILGQGPKLLIQFQNNGVVDDSQLPKDRFSAERLKGVDSTLKIQPAKLEDSAVYLCAITYSGNTIYFGEGSWLTVV.

This chain joins TRBV5-5 and TRBJ2-1; tentatively, D is TRBD2 (5 bases). Germline V gene lookup returns CDR1 SGHKS and CDR2 YYEKEE (reference sequence). The CDR3 is made up of 14 amino acids. Trimming shortened V by 3 bases and J by 14 bases, and 21 bases separated the two germline ends. The CDR3 sequence is CASSSTFRTSEEFF. CDR3 bases: TGTGCCAGCAGCTCAACATTTAGGACCTCGGAGGAGTTCTTC.

V is TRBV7-9 and J is TRBJ1-1, with a possible D match to TRBD1 (5 bases). Per the germline V gene, CDR1 is SEHNR and CDR2 is FQNEAQ (reference sequence). This CDR3 is 15 amino acids long. The V end was cut by 0 bases, the J end by 4 bases, with 12 bases between. The CDR3 here is CASSLAVGGGTEAFF. Here the CDR3 DNA reads TGTGCCAGCAGCTTAGCGGTAGGCGGGGGCACTGAAGCTTTCTTT.

The chain combines TRBV7-9 with TRBJ1-2; possibly TRBD1 for D (5 bases). CDR1 and CDR2 (germline): SEHNR, FQNEAQ (reference sequence). V gave up 0 bases and J gave up 2 bases, with 10 bases separating them. The CDR3 contains 15 residues. CDR3 DNA sequence: TGTGCCAGCAGCTTAGCCCAGGGTATGAACTATGGCTACACCTTC. Protein product: CASSLAQGMNYGYTF.

V and J are TRBV7-3 and TRBJ2-1; possible D gene TRBD1, 5 bases. The CDR3 length is 14 residues. Trimming removed 2 bases at V and 4 bases at J, with 9 bases between. The germline CDR1 and CDR2 sequences are SGHTA and FQGTGA. CDR3 bases: TGTGCCAGCAGCTTACAGGGTGGGTACAATGAGCAGTTCTTC. Translated: CASSLQGGYNEQFF.

The rearrangement joins TRBV7-9 to TRBJ2-1, with a tentative D call TRBD1 (6 bases). CDR1 is SEHNR, CDR2 FQNEAQ, per germline (reference sequence). V was pared by 5 bases and J by 8 bases, with 10 bases between. The CDR3 sequence is 12 residues long. DNA of the CDR3: TGTGCCAGCAGCACAGGGTGGGATGAGCAGTTCTTC. Protein sequence: CASSTGWDEQFF.

V gene TRBV7-9 combines with J gene TRBJ1-1; 7 bases line up with TRBD1. The length of the CDR3 is 13 residues. Trimming took 5 bases from V and 5 from J; bases not matched to a gene: 5. Germline values: CDR1 SEHNR, CDR2 FQNEAQ (reference sequence). As DNA, the CDR3 is TGTGCCAGCAGCCCCAGGGGGAGGACTGAAGCTTTCTTT. Translating gives CASSPRGRTEAFF. The full variable domain, in which reference TRBV7-9 and TRBJ1-1 provide the parts outside the CDR3, is DTGVSQNPRHKITKRGQNVTFRCDPISEHNRLYWYRQTLGQGPEFLTYFQNEAQLEKSRLLSDRFSAERPKGSFSTLEIQRTEQGDSAMYLCASSPRGRTEAFFGQGTRLTVV.